These 21 T cell receptor beta chains originate from one sample sequenced in a study of regulatory T cells in long-lasting Graves disease. This sample's time point: newly diagnosed GD, antithyroid drugs for less than 3 months. Generation of the TCR library employed RNA extracted from PBMCs. Construction of TCR beta libraries relied on iRepertoire HTBI primers and on Arm-PCR targeting CDR3 regions. TCRdb re-called the multiplex PCR reads through MiXCR, storing one row per CDR3 protein. The sample contains roughly 500,000 distinct CDR3 sequences, more than 10% of which appear only once. This same sample was also taken into another study, of T cells in Graves' hyperthyroidism and ophthalmopathy.

The source material was peripheral blood mononuclear cells (PBMCs), sampled at new diagnosis, from a patient treated with antithyroid drugs. The receptors here all came from a woman under 40 with Graves disease.

The rearrangement links TRBV4-2 to TRBJ1-3; possible D gene TRBD1, 5 bases. The germline V and J ends were trimmed by 0 bases and 0 bases, with 12 bases remaining between them. The CDR3 is made up of 17 amino acids. Looked up from germline, CDR1 is LGHNA and CDR2 is YNFKEQ. The CDR3 coding sequence is TGTGCCAGCAGCCAAGAAGGGACTGGAACCTCTGGAAACACCATATATTTT. Its translation is CASSQEGTGTSGNTIYF.

This clonotype was detected ten times or more. The chain couples TRBV10-1 to TRBJ2-2, with 7 positions matching TRBD2. The CDR3 contains 14 residues. The V gene end was trimmed by 2 bases and the J gene end by 7 bases; junction bases not matched to a gene: 4. The germline CDR1 and CDR2 sequences are WNHNN and SYGVQD (reference sequence). Here the CDR3 reads CASSEREEVGELFF. DNA for the CDR3: TGCGCCAGCAGTGAGCGGGAGGAGGTCGGGGAGCTGTTTTTT.

V gene TRBV6-2 or TRBV6-3 combines with J gene TRBJ2-5; D unresolved. The V and J ends lost 8 bases and 3 bases respectively, with 4 bases between them. CDR3 length equals 10 residues. The germline gives CDR1 MNHEY, CDR2 SVGEGT. CDR3 in amino acids: CASFEETQYF. Here the CDR3 DNA reads TGTGCCAGCTTCGAAGAGACCCAGTACTTC.

In its sample, this clonotype was seen many times. The rearrangement links TRBV9 to TRBJ2-4; TRBD2 matches 13 bases. Germline assignment: CDR1 SGDLS and CDR2 YYNGEE. V shed 4 bases, J shed 2 bases, and the junction held 9 bases outside the gene matches. The CDR3 spans 18 residues. CDR3 coding DNA: TGTGCCAGCAGCTCACAAGGACTAGCGGGGGAACCCAAAAACATTCAGTACTTC. Translation gives CASSSQGLAGEPKNIQYF.

This clonotype was seen repeatedly, ten times or more. The genes are TRBV24-1 and TRBJ2-1, with 8 positions matching TRBD2. Germline lookup yields CDR1 KGHDR and CDR2 SFDVKD. This CDR3 has 16 amino acids. Losses at the gene ends were 3 bases for V and 2 bases for J; bases not matched to a gene: 5. CDR3 sequence (DNA): TGTGCCACCAGTGATAGCAGCGGGAGCGCCTACAATGAGCAGTTCTTC. It translates to CATSDSSGSAYNEQFF.

The V call is TRBV11-2, the J call TRBJ2-1; D gene ambiguous. This CDR3 spans 15 amino acids. The germline V gene encodes CDR1 SGHAT and CDR2 FQNNGV. V was pared by 6 bases and J by 4 bases, with 16 bases between. DNA for the CDR3: TGTGCCAGCAGTTATCAGAGTATCCCATACAATGAGCAGTTCTTC. Its protein is CASSYQSIPYNEQFF.

The chain employs TRBV9 and TRBJ2-2; 8 bases match TRBD2. Per germline, CDR1 SGDLS and CDR2 YYNGEE. V was pared by 4 bases and J by 1 base, with 12 bases of the junction left unmatched. This CDR3 has 18 residues. Here the CDR3 DNA reads TGTGCCAGCAGCCTAAACTCGGTAGCGGGGAAGAACACCGGGGAGCTGTTTTTT. It specifies CASSLNSVAGKNTGELFF.

This clonotype was detected ten times or more. This sequence joins TRBV28 and TRBJ2-5; D is possibly TRBD2 (5 bases). Between the trimmed V and J ends, which lost 6 bases and 11 bases, there was a span of 19 bases. The length of the CDR3 is 13 residues. Looked up from germline, CDR1 is MDHEN and CDR2 is SYDVKM. CDR3 amino acids: CASRGMAGSAQYF. Written as DNA, the CDR3 is TGTGCCAGCAGGGGGATGGCGGGTAGTGCACAGTACTTC.

Points on this clonotype: A much larger clone lies one base from this, so it may be a read error. Likely a read error: the CDR3 ends without its conserved phenylalanine or tryptophan. In nucleotides, the CDR3 is TGTGCCGGCAGCCCAGAGTCAGAGACCCAGTACCTC. Amino acid sequence: CAGSPESETQYL. This sequence joins TRBV7-8 and TRBJ2-7, with D unresolved. The J call may be wrong; the DNA end is better matched by TRBJ2-5. Germline CDR1 SGHVS, CDR2 FQNEAQ. This CDR3 spans 12 amino acids.

This clonotype turned up a few times. In DNA, the CDR3 is TGTGCCAGCAGCGTAGGCAGGTCCTCTGGGGCCAACGTCCTGACTTTC. It codes for CASSVGRSSGANVLTF. The chain couples TRBV9 to TRBJ2-6; D unresolved. The germline gives CDR1 SGDLS, CDR2 YYNGEE. The CDR3 has 16 amino acids. V was clipped by 0 bases and J by 0 bases, with 7 bases between them. Supplemented by reference TRBV9 and TRBJ2-6, the full variable domain reads DSGVTQTPKHLITATGQRVTLRCSPRSGDLSVYWYQQSLDQGLQFLIQYYNGEERAKGNILERFSAQQFPDLHSELNLSSLELGDSALYFCASSVGRSSGANVLTFGAGSRLTVL.

About this clonotype: Given a far larger clone just one base away, this is likely a sequencing read error. The V gene is TRBV28, the J gene TRBJ1-3; no firm D call. The CDR3 is 11 amino acids. CDR1 is MDHEN and CDR2 is SYDVKM in the germline V gene. V was clipped by 7 bases and J by 1 base, with 2 bases between them. CDR3 in amino acids: CASTSGNTIYF. CDR3 in DNA: TGTGCCAGCACTTCTGGAAACACCATATATTTT. Full variable domain (remainder filled in from reference TRBV28 and TRBJ1-3): DVKVTQSSRYLVKRTGEKVFLECVQDMDHENMFWYRQDPGLGLRLIYFSYDVKMKEKGDIPEGYSVSREKKERFSLILESASTNQTSMYLCASTSGNTIYFGEGSWLTVV.

This rearrangement joins TRBV19 to TRBJ2-2, with TRBD2 as a possible D gene (5 bases). CDR1 is LNHDA, CDR2 SQIVND, per germline (reference sequence). CDR3 length equals 13 residues. Trimming cost V 7 bases and J 7 bases, with 13 bases left between them. In DNA form, the CDR3 reads TGTGCCAGTACCGGCACGGGGATCGGGGAGCTGTTTTTT. Its translation is CASTGTGIGELFF.

This clonotype was recorded many times. The V gene is TRBV28, the J gene TRBJ1-5; a possible D gene is TRBD1 (5 bases). Trimming removed 8 bases at V and 6 bases at J, with 14 bases between. CDR1 is MDHEN, CDR2 SYDVKM, per germline. The CDR3 has 13 residues. The CDR3 coding sequence is TGTGCCAGCCTCAGCGCGGGGCCTCAGCCCCAGCATTTT. It yields the protein CASLSAGPQPQHF.

The J gene is TRBJ2-7, the V gene TRBV5-6; 9 bases match TRBD2. Unmatched junction bases numbered 23, after V lost 4 bases and J lost 9 bases. The germline gives CDR1 SGHDT, CDR2 YYEEEE. This CDR3 has 18 amino acids. CDR3 sequence reads: CASSEWRREGQGFHGQYF. CDR3 DNA: TGTGCCAGCAGCGAATGGAGGCGGGAGGGCCAAGGCTTCCACGGGCAGTACTTC.

This clonotype was found many times. The rearrangement joins TRBV11-2 to TRBJ2-7, with D perhaps matching TRBD2 (6 bases). This CDR3 spans 14 amino acids. Trimming took 4 bases from V and 2 from J, leaving 12 bases between them. CDR1 is SGHAT, CDR2 FQNNGV, per germline. The CDR3 here is CASSSPREPYEQYF. Written as DNA, the CDR3 is TGTGCCAGCAGCTCACCTCGGGAGCCCTACGAGCAGTACTTC.

The chain uses TRBV19 and TRBJ2-3, with D unresolved. CDR1 and CDR2 (germline): LNHDA, SQIVND (reference sequence). The V and J ends lost 6 bases and 0 bases respectively, with 10 bases between them. This CDR3 is 14 amino acids long. CDR3 nucleotides: TGTGCCAGTAGGACGGGTATTAGCACAGATACGCAGTATTTT. It yields the protein CASRTGISTDTQYF.

This clonotype was observed at least ten times. The chain carries TRBV6-1 and TRBJ1-1, with D unresolved. Trimming left V 0 bases short and J 3 bases short, with 8 bases between. There are 14 residues in the CDR3. Germline V CDR1 and CDR2: MNHNS, SASEGT. CDR3 in DNA: TGTGCCAGCAGTGAAGCGGGCAGTTACACTGAAGCTTTCTTT. It yields the protein CASSEAGSYTEAFF.

The chain carries TRBV28 and TRBJ2-7; no clear D. Trimming shortened V by 6 bases and J by 6 bases, and 15 bases separated the two germline ends. The CDR3 has 13 amino acids. Germline V gene sequence: CDR1 MDHEN, CDR2 SYDVKM. The DNA for the CDR3 is TGTGCCAGCAGCTTAGGAACCCCGCGCGAGCAGTACTTC. Translating it yields CASSLGTPREQYF.

The CDR3 loop reads CSVEDWASYGYTF. The DNA for the CDR3 is TGCAGCGTTGAAGATTGGGCCTCATATGGCTACACCTTC. The chain couples TRBV29-1 to TRBJ1-2; the D is unclear. V lost 0 bases and J lost 5, with 10 bases in between. The CDR3 is 13 residues long. CDR1 SQVTM and CDR2 ANQGSEA come from the germline V gene.

This clonotype was picked up many times. V gene TRBV27 combines with J gene TRBJ2-7, with D perhaps matching TRBD1 or TRBD2 (6 bases each). The germline V and J ends were trimmed by 4 bases and 6 bases, with 13 bases remaining between them. CDR3 length: 13 amino acids. Per germline, CDR1 MNHEY and CDR2 SMNVEV (reference sequence). The CDR3 region has the DNA TGTGCCAGCAGTTCGTGGGGGGCGGGCGAGCAGTACTTC. Translating gives CASSSWGAGEQYF.

The chain links TRBV2 to TRBJ2-3, with 9 bases matching TRBD2. From germline, CDR1 is SNHLY and CDR2 FYNNEI. This CDR3 is built from 15 residues. The V gene end was trimmed by 5 bases and the J gene end by 7 bases; junction bases not matched to a gene: 10. This CDR3 reads CASSPRTSETHTQYF. As DNA, the CDR3 is TGTGCCAGCAGTCCTCGGACTAGCGAGACCCATACGCAGTATTTT.